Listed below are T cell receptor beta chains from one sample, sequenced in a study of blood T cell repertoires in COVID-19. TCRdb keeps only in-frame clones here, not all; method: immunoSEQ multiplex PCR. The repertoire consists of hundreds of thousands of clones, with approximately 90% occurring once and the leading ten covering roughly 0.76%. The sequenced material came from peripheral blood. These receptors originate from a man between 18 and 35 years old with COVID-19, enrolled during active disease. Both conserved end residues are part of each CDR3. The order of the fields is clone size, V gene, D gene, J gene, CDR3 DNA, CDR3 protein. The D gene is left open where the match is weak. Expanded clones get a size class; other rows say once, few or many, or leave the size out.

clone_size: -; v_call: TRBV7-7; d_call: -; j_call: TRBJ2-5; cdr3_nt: TGTGCTAGCAGCTACACCGGGATGGGGGAGACCCAGTACTTC; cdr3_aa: CASSYTGMGETQYF
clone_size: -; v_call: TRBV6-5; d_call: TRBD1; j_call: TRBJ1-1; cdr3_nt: TGTGCCAGCAGGTTACGGGACAGGGACACTGAAGCTTTCTTT; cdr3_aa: CASRLRDRDTEAFF
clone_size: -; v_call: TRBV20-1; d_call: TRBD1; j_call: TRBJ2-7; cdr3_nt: TGCAGTGGGACAGGGGGCTACGAGCAGTACTTC; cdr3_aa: CSGTGGYEQYF
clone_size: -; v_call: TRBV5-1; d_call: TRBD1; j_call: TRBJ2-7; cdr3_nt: TGCGCCAGCAGCGATTTGGACAGGGGCTCCTACGAGCAGTACTTC; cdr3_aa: CASSDLDRGSYEQYF
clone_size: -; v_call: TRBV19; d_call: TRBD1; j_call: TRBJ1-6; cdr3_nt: TGTGCCAGTAGGGATTTCTTACATTCAGGGGGCCTCTCACCCCTCCACTTT; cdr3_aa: CASRDFLHSGGLSPLHF
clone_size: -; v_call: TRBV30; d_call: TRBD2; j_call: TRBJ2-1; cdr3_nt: TGTGCCTGCCGACTAGCGGGAGTAGGTGAGCAGTTCTTC; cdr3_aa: CACRLAGVGEQFF
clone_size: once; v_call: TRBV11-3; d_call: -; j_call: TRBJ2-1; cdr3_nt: TGTGCCAGCAGCTTAGCTGCCGGTGAGCAGTTCTTC; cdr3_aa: CASSLAAGEQFF
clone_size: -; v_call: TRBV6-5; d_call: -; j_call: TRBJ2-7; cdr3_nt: TGTGCCAGCAGTTCAACCGGGACTTTCTACGAGCAGTACTTC; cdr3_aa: CASSSTGTFYEQYF
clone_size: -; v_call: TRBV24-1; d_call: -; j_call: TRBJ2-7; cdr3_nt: TGTGCCACCAGTGATTTTGTCCCCGGACAGTCCAGCGCCTACGAGCAGTACTTC; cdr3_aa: CATSDFVPGQSSAYEQYF
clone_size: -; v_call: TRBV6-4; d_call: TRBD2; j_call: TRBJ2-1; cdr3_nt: TGTGCCAGCAGTCCTACGGGACTAGTGAATGAGCAGTTCTTC; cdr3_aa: CASSPTGLVNEQFF
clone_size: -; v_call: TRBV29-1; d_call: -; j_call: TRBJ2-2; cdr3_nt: TGCAGCGTTGGAGTGAGGGGAGGTTCGAACACCGGGGAGCTGTTTTTT; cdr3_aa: CSVGVRGGSNTGELFF
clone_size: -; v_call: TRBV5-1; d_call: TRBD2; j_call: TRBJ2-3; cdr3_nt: TGCGCCAGCAGCCTTGTGGGCGGGAGTCTTGCCACAGATACGCAGTATTTT; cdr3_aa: CASSLVGGSLATDTQYF
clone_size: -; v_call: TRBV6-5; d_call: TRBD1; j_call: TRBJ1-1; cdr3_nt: TGTGCCAGCAGGGGACAGGGGATCACTGAAGCTTTCTTT; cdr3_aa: CASRGQGITEAFF
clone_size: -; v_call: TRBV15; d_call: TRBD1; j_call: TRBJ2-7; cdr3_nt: TGTGCCACCAGCAGAGAGCGGGACAGGGACGAGCAGTACTTC; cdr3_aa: CATSRERDRDEQYF
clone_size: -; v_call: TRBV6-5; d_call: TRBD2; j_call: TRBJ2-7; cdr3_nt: TGTGCCAGCAGTTACTCGGGACTAGCCGCCTACGAGCAGTACTTC; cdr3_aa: CASSYSGLAAYEQYF
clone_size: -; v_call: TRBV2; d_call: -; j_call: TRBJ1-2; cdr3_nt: TGTGCCAGCTGTAGAGGGGGGGAGGATGGCTACACCTTC; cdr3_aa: CASCRGGEDGYTF
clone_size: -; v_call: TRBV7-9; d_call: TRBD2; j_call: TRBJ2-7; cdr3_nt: TGTGCCAGCAGCTTAGGTCTAGCGGGAGCAATGTACGAGCAGTACTTC; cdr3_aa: CASSLGLAGAMYEQYF
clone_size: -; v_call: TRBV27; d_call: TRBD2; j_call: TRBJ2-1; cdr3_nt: TGTGCCAGCAGTGCCCTAGCGGGGGGGCCTTATGAGCAGTTCTTC; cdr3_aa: CASSALAGGPYEQFF
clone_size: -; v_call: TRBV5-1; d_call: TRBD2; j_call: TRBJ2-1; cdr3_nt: TGCGCCAGCAGCTTGGCGGCGGGGGGATACAATGAGCAGTTCTTC; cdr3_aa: CASSLAAGGYNEQFF
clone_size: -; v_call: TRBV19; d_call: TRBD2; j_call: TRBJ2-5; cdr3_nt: TGTGCCAGTAGTATAAGGACTAGCGGGAAAGAGACCCAGTACTTC; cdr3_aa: CASSIRTSGKETQYF